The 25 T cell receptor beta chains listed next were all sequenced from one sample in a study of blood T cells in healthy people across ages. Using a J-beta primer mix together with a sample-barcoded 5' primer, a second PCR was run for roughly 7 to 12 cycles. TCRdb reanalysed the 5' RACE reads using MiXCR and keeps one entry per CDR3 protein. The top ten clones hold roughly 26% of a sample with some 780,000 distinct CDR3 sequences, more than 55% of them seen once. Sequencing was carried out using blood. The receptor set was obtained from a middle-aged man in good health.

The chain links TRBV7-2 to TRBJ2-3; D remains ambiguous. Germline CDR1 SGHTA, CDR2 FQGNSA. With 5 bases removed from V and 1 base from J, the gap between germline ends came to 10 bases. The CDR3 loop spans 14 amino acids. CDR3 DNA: TGTGCCAGCAGCGTAGTCGCCCGCACAGATACGCAGTATTTT. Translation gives CASSVVARTDTQYF. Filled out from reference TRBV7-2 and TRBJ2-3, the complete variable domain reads GAGVSQSPSNKVTEKGKDVELRCDPISGHTALYWYRQSLGQGLEFLIYFQGNSAPDKSGLPSDRFSAERTGGSVSTLTIQRTQQEDSAVYLCASSVVARTDTQYFGPGTRLTVL.

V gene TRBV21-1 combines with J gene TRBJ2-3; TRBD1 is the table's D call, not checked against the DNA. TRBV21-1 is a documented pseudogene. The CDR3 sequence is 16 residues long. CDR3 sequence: CASSTRAGHGPDTQYF. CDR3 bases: TGTGCCAGCAGCACTAGGGCAGGACACGGGCCCGATACGCAGTATTTT.

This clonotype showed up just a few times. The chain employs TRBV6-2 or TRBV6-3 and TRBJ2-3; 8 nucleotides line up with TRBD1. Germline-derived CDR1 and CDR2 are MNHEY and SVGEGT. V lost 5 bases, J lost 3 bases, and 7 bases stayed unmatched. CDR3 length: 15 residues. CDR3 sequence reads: CASSEDRAQTDTQYF. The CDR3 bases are TGTGCCAGCAGTGAGGACAGGGCTCAGACAGATACGCAGTATTTT.

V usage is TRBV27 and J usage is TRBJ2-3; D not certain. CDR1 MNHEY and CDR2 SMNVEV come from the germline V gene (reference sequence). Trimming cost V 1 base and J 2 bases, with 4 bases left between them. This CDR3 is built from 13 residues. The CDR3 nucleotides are TGTGCCAGCAGTTTATATCCCACAGATACGCAGTATTTT. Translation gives CASSLYPTDTQYF.

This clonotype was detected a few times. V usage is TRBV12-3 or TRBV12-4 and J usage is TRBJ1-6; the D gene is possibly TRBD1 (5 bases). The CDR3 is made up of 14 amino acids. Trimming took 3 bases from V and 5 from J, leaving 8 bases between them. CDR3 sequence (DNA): TGTGCCAGCAGTTTGACAGAAAATAATTCACCCCTCCACTTT. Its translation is CASSLTENNSPLHF.

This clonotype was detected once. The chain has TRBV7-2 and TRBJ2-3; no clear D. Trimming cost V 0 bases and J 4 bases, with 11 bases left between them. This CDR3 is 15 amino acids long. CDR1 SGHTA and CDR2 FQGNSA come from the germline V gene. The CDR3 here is CASSLALGLSDTQYF. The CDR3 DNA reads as TGTGCCAGCAGCTTAGCGCTCGGCCTTTCAGATACGCAGTATTTT. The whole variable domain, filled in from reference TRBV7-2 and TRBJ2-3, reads GAGVSQSPSNKVTEKGKDVELRCDPISGHTALYWYRQSLGQGLEFLIYFQGNSAPDKSGLPSDRFSAERTGGSVSTLTIQRTQQEDSAVYLCASSLALGLSDTQYFGPGTRLTVL.

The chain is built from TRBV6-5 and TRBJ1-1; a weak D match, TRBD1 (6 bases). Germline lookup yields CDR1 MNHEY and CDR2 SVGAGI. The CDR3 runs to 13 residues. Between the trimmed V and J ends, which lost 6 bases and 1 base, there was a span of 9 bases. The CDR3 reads CASRLQGNTEAFF. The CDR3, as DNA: TGTGCCAGCAGGCTACAGGGGAACACTGAAGCTTTCTTT.

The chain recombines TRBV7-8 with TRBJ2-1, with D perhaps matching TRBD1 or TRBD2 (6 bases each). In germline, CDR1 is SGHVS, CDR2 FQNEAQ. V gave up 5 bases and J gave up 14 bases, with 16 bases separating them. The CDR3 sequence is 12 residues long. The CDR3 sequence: CASSHRGLQEFF. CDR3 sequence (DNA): TGTGCCAGCAGCCACCGGGGGCTTCAGGAGTTCTTC.

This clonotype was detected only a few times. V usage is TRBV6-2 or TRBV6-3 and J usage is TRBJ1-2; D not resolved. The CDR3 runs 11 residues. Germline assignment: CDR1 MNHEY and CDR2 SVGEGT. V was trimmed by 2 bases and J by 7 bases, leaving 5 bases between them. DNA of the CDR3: TGTGCCAGCAGTTACGAAGCTGGCTACACCTTC. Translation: CASSYEAGYTF.

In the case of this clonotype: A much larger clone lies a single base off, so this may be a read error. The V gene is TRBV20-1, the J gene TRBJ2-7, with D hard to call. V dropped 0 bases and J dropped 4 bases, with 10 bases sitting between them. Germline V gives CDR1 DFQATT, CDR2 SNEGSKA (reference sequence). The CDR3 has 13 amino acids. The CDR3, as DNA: TGCAGTGCTAGAGATGCCGGAGAATACGAGCAGTACTTC. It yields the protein CSARDAGEYEQYF.

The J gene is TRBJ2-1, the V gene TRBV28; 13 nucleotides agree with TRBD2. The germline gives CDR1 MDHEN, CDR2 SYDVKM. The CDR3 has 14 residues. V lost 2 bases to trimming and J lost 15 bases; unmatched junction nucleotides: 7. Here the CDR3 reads CASSLRTSGRVPFF. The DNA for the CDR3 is TGTGCCAGCAGTTTACGGACTAGCGGGAGAGTTCCGTTCTTC. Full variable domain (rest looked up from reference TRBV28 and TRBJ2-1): DVKVTQSSRYLVKRTGEKVFLECVQDMDHENMFWYRQDPGLGLRLIYFSYDVKMKEKGDIPEGYSVSREKKERFSLILESASTNQTSMYLCASSLRTSGRVPFFGPGTRLTVL.

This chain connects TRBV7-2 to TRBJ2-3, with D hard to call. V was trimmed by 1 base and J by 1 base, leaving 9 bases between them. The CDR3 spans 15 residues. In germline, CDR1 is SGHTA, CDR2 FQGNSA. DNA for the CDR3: TGTGCCAGCAGCTTAGTAGCTTTTGGCACAGATACGCAGTATTTT. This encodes CASSLVAFGTDTQYF.

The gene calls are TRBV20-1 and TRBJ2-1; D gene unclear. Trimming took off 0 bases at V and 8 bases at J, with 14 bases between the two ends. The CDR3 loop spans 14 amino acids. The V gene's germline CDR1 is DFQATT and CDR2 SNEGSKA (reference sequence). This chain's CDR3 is CSARDPSIVYEQFF. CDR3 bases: TGCAGTGCTAGAGATCCCTCGATAGTTTATGAGCAGTTCTTC.

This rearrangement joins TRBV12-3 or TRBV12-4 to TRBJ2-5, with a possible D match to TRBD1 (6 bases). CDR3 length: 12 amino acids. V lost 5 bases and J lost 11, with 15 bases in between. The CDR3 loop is CASSQGFDEQYF. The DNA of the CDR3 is TGTGCCAGCAGTCAGGGGTTCGATGAGCAGTACTTC.

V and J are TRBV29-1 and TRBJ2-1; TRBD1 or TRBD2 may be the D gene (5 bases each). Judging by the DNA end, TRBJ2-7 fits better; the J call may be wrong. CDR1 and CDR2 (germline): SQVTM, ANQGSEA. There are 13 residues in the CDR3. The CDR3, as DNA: TGCAGCGTTGTTGGGGGTAGCTACAATGAGCAGTACTTC. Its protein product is CSVVGGSYNEQYF.

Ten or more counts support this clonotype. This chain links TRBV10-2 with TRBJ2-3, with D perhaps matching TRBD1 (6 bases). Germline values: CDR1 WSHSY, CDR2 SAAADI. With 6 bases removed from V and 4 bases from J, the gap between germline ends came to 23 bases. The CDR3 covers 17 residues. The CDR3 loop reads CASSDPGHLGIPDTQYF. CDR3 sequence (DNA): TGCGCCAGCAGCGACCCGGGACACCTAGGGATCCCAGATACGCAGTATTTT.

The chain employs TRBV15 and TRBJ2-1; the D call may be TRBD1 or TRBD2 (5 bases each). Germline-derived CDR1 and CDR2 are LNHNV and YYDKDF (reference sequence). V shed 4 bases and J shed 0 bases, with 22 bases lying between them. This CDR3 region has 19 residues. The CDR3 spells CATSMGRYTGKSSYNEQFF. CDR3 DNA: TGTGCCACCAGCATGGGGCGGTACACGGGAAAAAGCTCCTACAATGAGCAGTTCTTC.

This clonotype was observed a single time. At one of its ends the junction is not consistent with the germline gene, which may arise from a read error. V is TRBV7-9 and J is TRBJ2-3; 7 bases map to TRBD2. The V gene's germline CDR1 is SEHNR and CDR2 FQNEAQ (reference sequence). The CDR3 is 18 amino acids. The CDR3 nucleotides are TGTGCCAGTAGCTTAACGGGCGGGAGCGATCGCGGCACAGATACGCAGTATTTT. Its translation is CASSLTGGSDRGTDTQYF.

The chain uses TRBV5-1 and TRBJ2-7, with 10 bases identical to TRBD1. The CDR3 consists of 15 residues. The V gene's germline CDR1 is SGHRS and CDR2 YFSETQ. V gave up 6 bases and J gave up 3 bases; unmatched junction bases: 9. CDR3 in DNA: TGCGCCAGCAAGTCGACAGGGGGCGAATACTACGAGCAGTACTTC. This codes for CASKSTGGEYYEQYF.

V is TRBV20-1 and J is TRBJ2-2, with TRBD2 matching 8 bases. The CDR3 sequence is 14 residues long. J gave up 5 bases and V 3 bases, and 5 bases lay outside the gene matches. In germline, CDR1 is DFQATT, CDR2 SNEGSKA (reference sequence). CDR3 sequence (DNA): TGCAGTGCTAGGACTAGCGAGGGAACCGGGGAGCTGTTTTTT. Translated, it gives CSARTSEGTGELFF.

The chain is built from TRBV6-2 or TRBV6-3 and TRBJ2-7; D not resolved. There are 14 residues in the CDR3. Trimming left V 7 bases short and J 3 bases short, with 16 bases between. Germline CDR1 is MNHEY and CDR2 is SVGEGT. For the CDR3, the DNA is TGTGCCAGCACCACGCAAGGTCCATTCTACGAGCAGTACTTC. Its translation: CASTTQGPFYEQYF.

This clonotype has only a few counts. CDR3 residues: CATSRDLGLGETQYF. The DNA for the CDR3 is TGTGCCACCAGCAGAGATCTGGGCTTAGGGGAGACCCAGTACTTC. The rearrangement links TRBV15 to TRBJ2-5; D is undetermined. Looked up from germline, CDR1 is LNHNV and CDR2 is YYDKDF (reference sequence). The V end lost 0 bases, the J end lost 5 bases, and 13 bases lay between the germline ends. The CDR3 is made up of 15 amino acids.

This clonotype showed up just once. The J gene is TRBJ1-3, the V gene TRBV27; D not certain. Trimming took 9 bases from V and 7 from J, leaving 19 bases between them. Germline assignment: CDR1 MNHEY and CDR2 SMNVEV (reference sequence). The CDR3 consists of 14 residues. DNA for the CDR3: TGTGCCAGTGGTCGTCCAGGTTATGGTAACACCATATATTTT. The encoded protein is CASGRPGYGNTIYF.

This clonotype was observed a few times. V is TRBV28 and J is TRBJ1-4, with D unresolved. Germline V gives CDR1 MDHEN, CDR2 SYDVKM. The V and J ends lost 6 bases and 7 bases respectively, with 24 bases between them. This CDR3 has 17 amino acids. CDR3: CASSPVLAGGEGEKLFF. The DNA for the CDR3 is TGTGCCAGCAGCCCAGTCCTAGCGGGTGGGGAAGGTGAAAAACTGTTTTTT.

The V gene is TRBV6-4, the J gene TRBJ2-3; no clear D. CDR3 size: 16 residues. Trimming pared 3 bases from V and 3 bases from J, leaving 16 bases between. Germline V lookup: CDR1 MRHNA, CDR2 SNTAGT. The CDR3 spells CASSETPNDGTDTQYF. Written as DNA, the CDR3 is TGTGCCAGCAGTGAAACACCTAACGATGGGACAGATACGCAGTATTTT.